The 30 T cell receptor beta chains below all came from one sample that was sequenced in a study of cytomegalovirus exposure and HLA in healthy donors. Clones were read by immunoSEQ multiplex PCR, and TCRdb kept only the in-frame ones, dropping some. Of about 240,000 clones listed, around nine tenths are singletons. The material sequenced was PBMCs. These receptors all stem from a man aged 18 to 30 in good health and CMV-seronegative.

The chain has TRBV2 and TRBJ2-3; no firm D call. Germline CDR1 and CDR2: SNHLY and FYNNEI. V was pared by 8 bases and J by 2 bases, with 5 bases between. This CDR3 spans 11 amino acids. Written as DNA, the CDR3 is TGTGCCAGCGACTCCACAGATACGCAGTATTTT. Protein product: CASDSTDTQYF.

The rearrangement links TRBV9 to TRBJ2-3; 7 nucleotides match TRBD2. In germline, CDR1 is SGDLS, CDR2 YYNGEE. V lost 0 bases to trimming and J lost 6 bases; unmatched junction nucleotides: 4. The CDR3 is made up of 14 amino acids. The DNA for the CDR3 is TGTGCCAGCAGCGTAGCGGGAGGATGGGATACGCAGTATTTT. Its translation: CASSVAGGWDTQYF.

The genes are TRBV19 and TRBJ1-2; unclear D gene. CDR3 size: 14 residues. Germline lookup yields CDR1 LNHDA and CDR2 SQIVND (reference sequence). Trimming left V 5 bases short and J 6 bases short, with 16 bases between. CDR3 nucleotides: TGTGCCAGTAGTCCGAGGGAGGTCCTCGATGGCTACACCTTC. Its protein product is CASSPREVLDGYTF.

The rearrangement links TRBV4-3 to TRBJ1-6; weak D call: TRBD1 (6 bases). The V end was cut by 1 base, the J end by 10 bases, with 14 bases between. CDR3 length: 15 amino acids. Germline assignment: CDR1 LGHNA and CDR2 YSLEER. The CDR3 here is CASSQVAGALSPLHF. In DNA form, the CDR3 reads TGCGCCAGCAGCCAAGTCGCAGGGGCATTGTCACCCCTCCACTTT.

The chain is built from TRBV6-5 and TRBJ1-2; TRBD1 agrees at 7 bases. V trimming: 3 bases; J trimming: 3 bases; junction bases outside the gene matches: 4. The CDR3 runs 14 residues. Germline CDR1 is MNHEY and CDR2 is SVGAGI. This CDR3 reads CASSYLGTDYGYTF. The CDR3 DNA follows: TGTGCCAGCAGTTATCTCGGGACAGACTATGGCTACACCTTC.

The J gene is TRBJ2-1, the V gene TRBV5-1; 10 bases line up with TRBD2. Per germline, CDR1 SGHRS and CDR2 YFSETQ. CDR3 length equals 16 residues. V lost 3 bases, J lost 2 bases, and 5 bases stayed unmatched. The CDR3 DNA follows: TGCGCCAGCAGCTCTACTAGCGGGACTACCTACAATGAGCAGTTCTTC. As protein: CASSSTSGTTYNEQFF. The full variable domain, its missing parts supplied by reference TRBV5-1 and TRBJ2-1, is KAGVTQTPRYLIKTRGQQVTLSCSPISGHRSVSWYQQTPGQGLQFLFEYFSETQRNKGNFPGRFSGRQFSNSRSEMNVSTLELGDSALYLCASSSTSGTTYNEQFFGPGTRLTVL.

This clone was observed once. CDR3 DNA: TGTGCCAGCAGCCAAGAAGTCCTCCGGAATTCACCCCTCCACTTT. Residues: CASSQEVLRNSPLHF. V and J are TRBV4-2 and TRBJ1-6; D is undetermined. This CDR3 contains 15 residues. CDR1 is LGHNA, CDR2 YNFKEQ, per germline. Trimming removed 0 bases at V and 7 bases at J, with 10 bases between.

V usage is TRBV18 and J usage is TRBJ1-6; no reliable D call. V was clipped by 4 bases and J by 0 bases, with 13 bases between them. Germline CDR1 is KGHSH and CDR2 is LQKENI. The CDR3 sequence is 17 residues long. CDR3 in amino acids: CASSLVADSSYNSPLHF. The CDR3 nucleotides read TGTGCCAGCTCACTCGTCGCGGATAGCTCCTATAATTCACCCCTCCACTTT.

The chain has TRBV7-2 and TRBJ1-5; the D is unclear. V was shortened by 5 bases and J by 0 bases, with 8 bases between the two germline ends. Germline CDR1 reads SGHTA; CDR2 reads FQGNSA. The CDR3 loop spans 14 amino acids. CDR3: CASSPSYSNQPQHF. The CDR3 region has the DNA TGTGCCAGCAGCCCTTCGTATAGCAATCAGCCCCAGCATTTT.

The chain is built from TRBV28 and TRBJ1-5; D is unresolved. CDR3 length: 15 residues. Germline loops: CDR1 MDHEN, CDR2 SYDVKM. With 6 bases removed from V and 1 base from J, the gap between germline ends came to 13 bases. CDR3 in amino acids: CASRRRVVSNQPQHF. The CDR3 DNA reads TGTGCCAGCAGGCGTCGCGTTGTGAGCAATCAGCCCCAGCATTTT.

The chain links TRBV29-1 to TRBJ2-1; 10 nucleotides line up with TRBD2. V lost 4 bases to trimming and J lost 6 bases; unmatched junction nucleotides: 6. In germline, CDR1 is SQVTM, CDR2 ANQGSEA. The CDR3 has 14 amino acids. The CDR3 here is CSVAERGGPNEQFF. The CDR3 region has the DNA TGCAGCGTTGCTGAGCGGGGGGGCCCCAATGAGCAGTTCTTC.

The rearrangement links TRBV7-9 to TRBJ2-5; D is uncertain. V was cut by 5 bases and J by 5 bases, with 15 bases left in between. The CDR3 totals 14 residues. Germline assignment: CDR1 SEHNR and CDR2 FQNEAQ (reference sequence). The CDR3 loop is CASSRSIVGETQYF. CDR3 coding DNA: TGTGCCAGCAGCCGCTCGATTGTCGGGGAGACCCAGTACTTC.

V gene TRBV7-3 combines with J gene TRBJ2-1, with 7 positions matching TRBD2. After removal of 4 bases from V and 12 bases from J, the junction contained 30 bases not matched to a gene. This CDR3 contains 20 residues. Germline lookup yields CDR1 SGHTA and CDR2 FQGTGA. The CDR3 spells CASSSAPRGAGLTGGIGQFF. CDR3 sequence (DNA): TGTGCCAGCAGCTCAGCCCCCCGGGGAGCGGGGTTAACCGGCGGCATTGGGCAGTTCTTC.

The chain recombines TRBV6-5 with TRBJ1-3; 8 positions match TRBD1. Germline lookup yields CDR1 MNHEY and CDR2 SVGAGI. J gave up 5 bases and V 4 bases, and 7 bases lay outside the gene matches. The CDR3 runs to 15 residues. The CDR3 nucleotides read TGTGCCAGCAGTTCCGGGACAGGATTCCGAAACACCATATATTTT. Translated, it gives CASSSGTGFRNTIYF.

Points on this clone: Other DNA sequences from this sample encode an identical CDR3 as well. The chain employs TRBV9 and TRBJ2-3; the D gene is possibly TRBD2 (6 bases). The CDR3 has 12 residues. Germline V CDR1 and CDR2: SGDLS, YYNGEE. V was trimmed by 2 bases and J by 6 bases, leaving 7 bases between them. CDR3 residues: CASSVGGDTQYF. CDR3 in DNA: TGTGCCAGCAGCGTCGGAGGGGATACGCAGTATTTT.

The V gene is TRBV5-4, the J gene TRBJ1-1; maybe TRBD1 (6 bases). The CDR3 totals 13 residues. Trimming stripped 6 bases from V and 1 base from J, with 10 bases between. Per germline, CDR1 SGHNT and CDR2 YYREEE (reference sequence). CDR3 in amino acids: CASTLTGNTEAFF. CDR3 in DNA: TGTGCCAGCACCCTGACAGGGAACACTGAAGCTTTCTTT.

This clone is a singleton in its sample. This rearrangement joins TRBV7-2 to TRBJ2-1; possible D gene TRBD2, 6 bases. From germline, CDR1 is SGHTA and CDR2 FQGNSA. Trimming pared 1 base from V and 6 bases from J, leaving 10 bases between. The CDR3 loop spans 14 amino acids. In DNA form, the CDR3 reads TGTGCCAGCAGCTTAGAGGCTAGCGTCAATGAGCAGTTCTTC. It yields the protein CASSLEASVNEQFF.

This chain uses TRBV9 with TRBJ1-6; D is ambiguous. Looked up from germline, CDR1 is SGDLS and CDR2 is YYNGEE. The CDR3 is 13 amino acids. The V gene lost 4 bases and the J gene lost 11 bases, with 13 bases spanning the gap. The DNA for the CDR3 is TGTGCCAGCAGCCTAGAGGAGAGGCCACCCCTCCACTTT. It codes for CASSLEERPPLHF.

This clone was recorded only once. The chain combines TRBV7-8 with TRBJ2-5; 7 nucleotides agree with TRBD1. This CDR3 has 14 residues. Germline values: CDR1 SGHVS, CDR2 FQNEAQ. After removal of 7 bases from V and 5 bases from J, the junction contained 10 bases not matched to a gene. The CDR3 spells CASILQGLGETQYF. CDR3 DNA sequence: TGTGCCAGCATCCTACAGGGGCTCGGGGAGACCCAGTACTTC.

This chain connects TRBV30 to TRBJ2-1; a weak D match, TRBD1 (6 bases). Trimming pared 6 bases from V and 4 bases from J, leaving 22 bases between. Germline CDR1 reads GTSNPN; CDR2 reads SVGIG (reference sequence). The CDR3 consists of 16 residues. The CDR3 DNA reads as TGTGCCTGCAATGAGGAAGCCGGGACAAGTTACAATGAGCAGTTCTTC. Its translation is CACNEEAGTSYNEQFF. Full variable domain (rest looked up from reference TRBV30 and TRBJ2-1): SQTIHQWPATLVQPVGSPLSLECTVEGTSNPNLYWYRQAAGRGLQLLFYSVGIGQISSEVPQNLSASRPQDRQFILSSKKLLLSDSGFYLCACNEEAGTSYNEQFFGPGTRLTVL.

This clone showed up just a few times. The rearrangement links TRBV7-9 to TRBJ2-5, with D maybe TRBD2 (7 bases). The CDR3 length is 16 residues. Trimming pared 3 bases from V and 7 bases from J, leaving 21 bases between. Germline CDR1 SEHNR, CDR2 FQNEAQ (reference sequence). The CDR3 nucleotides are TGTGCCAGCAGCTTTACGGGGGGCGAAGGATCGCTGACCCAGTACTTC. As protein: CASSFTGGEGSLTQYF.

This chain links TRBV7-3 with TRBJ2-5; 7 nucleotides match TRBD1. Germline loops: CDR1 SGHTA, CDR2 FQGTGA. The CDR3 is 13 residues long. Trimming cost V 3 bases and J 5 bases; bases outside gene matches: 3. The CDR3 DNA reads TGTGCCAGCAGCTTGGGACAGTCGGAGACCCAGTACTTC. Protein: CASSLGQSETQYF. Combining the CDR3 with reference TRBV7-3 and TRBJ2-5 gives the whole variable domain GAGVSQTPSNKVTEKGKYVELRCDPISGHTALYWYRQSLGQGPEFLIYFQGTGAADDSGLPNDRFFAVRPEGSVSTLKIQRTERGDSAVYLCASSLGQSETQYFGPGTRLLVL.

The chain combines TRBV7-6 with TRBJ2-7, with 9 bases matching TRBD1. CDR1 and CDR2 (germline): SGHVS, FNYEAQ. The CDR3 spans 14 residues. Trimming took 1 base from V and 5 from J; bases not matched to a gene: 3. The CDR3 nucleotides are TGTGCCAGCAGCTTAGGGACAGGGGTCGACGAGCAGTACTTC. Translated: CASSLGTGVDEQYF. Combining the CDR3 with reference TRBV7-6 and TRBJ2-7 gives the whole variable domain GAGVSQSPRYKVTKRGQDVALRCDPISGHVSLYWYRQALGQGPEFLTYFNYEAQQDKSGLPNDRFSAERPEGSISTLTIQRTEQRDSAMYRCASSLGTGVDEQYFGPGTRLTVT.

The CDR3 sequence: CASSLFGVTDTQYF. CDR3 DNA: TGTGCCAGCAGCTTATTCGGTGTCACAGATACGCAGTATTTT. The chain carries TRBV7-3 and TRBJ2-3; no clear D. This CDR3 region has 14 residues. V was pared by 2 bases and J by 2 bases, with 8 bases between. Germline assignment: CDR1 SGHTA and CDR2 FQGTGA. Together with reference TRBV7-3 and TRBJ2-3, the CDR3 gives the full variable domain: GAGVSQTPSNKVTEKGKYVELRCDPISGHTALYWYRQSLGQGPEFLIYFQGTGAADDSGLPNDRFFAVRPEGSVSTLKIQRTERGDSAVYLCASSLFGVTDTQYFGPGTRLTVL.

The chain employs TRBV9 and TRBJ2-5; no definite D call. The CDR3 covers 13 residues. V gave up 4 bases and J gave up 3 bases, with 10 bases separating them. In germline, CDR1 is SGDLS, CDR2 YYNGEE. The chain's CDR3 is CASSSSPEETQYF. The DNA of the CDR3 is TGTGCCAGCAGCTCCTCGCCAGAAGAGACCCAGTACTTC.

In this sample, this clone turned up once. The chain has TRBV7-8 and TRBJ2-2; D is ambiguous. The V end lost 6 bases, the J end lost 0 bases, and 14 bases lay between the germline ends. The length of the CDR3 is 16 residues. Looked up from germline, CDR1 is SGHVS and CDR2 is FQNEAQ. CDR3 nucleotide sequence: TGTGCCAGCAGGGCTCAGGAATACGCGAACACCGGGGAGCTGTTTTTT. Translating gives CASRAQEYANTGELFF.

The chain links TRBV14 to TRBJ2-1; a weak D match, TRBD1 (5 bases). Germline CDR1 is SGHDN and CDR2 is FVKESK. The ends were cut back, 0 bases at V and 6 bases at J, with 6 bases in the middle. This CDR3 comprises 13 residues. CDR3 DNA: TGTGCCAGCAGCCAAGACAGGGCCAATGAGCAGTTCTTC. It translates to CASSQDRANEQFF.

V is TRBV5-1 and J is TRBJ1-1, with 9 bases that match TRBD1. Trimming took 3 bases from V and 0 from J; bases not matched to a gene: 9. Per germline, CDR1 SGHRS and CDR2 YFSETQ. The CDR3 has 17 residues. The CDR3 spells CASSSQPGQGLNTEAFF. The CDR3 DNA is TGCGCCAGCAGCTCCCAACCGGGACAGGGTCTGAACACTGAAGCTTTCTTT. The full variable domain, its missing parts supplied by reference TRBV5-1 and TRBJ1-1, is KAGVTQTPRYLIKTRGQQVTLSCSPISGHRSVSWYQQTPGQGLQFLFEYFSETQRNKGNFPGRFSGRQFSNSRSEMNVSTLELGDSALYLCASSSQPGQGLNTEAFFGQGTRLTVV.

The V call is TRBV5-1, the J call TRBJ2-3, with 8 positions matching TRBD2. The CDR3 runs 15 residues. The trim removed 0 bases at V and 6 bases at J, leaving 6 bases unmatched. Germline V gene data show CDR1 as SGHRS and CDR2 as YFSETQ. The CDR3 region is CASSLGGSGTDTQYF. CDR3 sequence (DNA): TGCGCCAGCAGCTTGGGTGGTAGCGGGACCGATACGCAGTATTTT.

The gene calls are TRBV28 and TRBJ1-2; TRBD1 might be the D (6 bases). Germline V gene data show CDR1 as MDHEN and CDR2 as SYDVKM. Trimming shortened V by 5 bases and J by 6 bases, and 10 bases separated the two germline ends. The CDR3 covers 12 residues. CDR3 sequence reads: CASSITGNGYTF. CDR3 in DNA: TGTGCCAGCAGTATCACAGGGAATGGCTACACCTTC.